The present TCR beta chain was sequenced within a study of cytomegalovirus exposure and HLA in healthy donors. Study-level background: The study placed 80% to 85% of its approximately 360 genotyped donors in the Caucasian-associated ancestry cluster. Study-wide results and limits: Some V segments, TRBV6-2 and TRBV6-3 among them, were indistinguishable and were therefore excluded. In a later analysis, specific HLA alleles were associated with some 16,000 TCR beta sequences at a 0.05 false discovery rate.

V lost 4 bases and J lost 0, with 18 bases in between. The CDR3 has 17 amino acids. In germline, CDR1 is SGHRS, CDR2 YFSETQ. With respect to this clone: Antigen: not known.

Despite likely unrecorded immune exposures, the donors were nominally healthy at the time of sampling. It was with 60 Vbeta and 13 Jbeta primers that the PCR ran. The method was immunoSEQ multiplex PCR; TCRdb's version includes in-frame clones alone and lacks a portion of them. The sample includes around 150,000 clones, more than 70% of them seen just once. The chain couples TRBV5-1 to TRBJ2-3, with a tentative D call TRBD2 (5 bases). The source is a man aged 35-49 years in good health and CMV-seronegative. The specimen sequenced was PBMCs. The CDR3 sequence: CASSIGLFGTSTDTQYF. The CDR3 DNA follows: TGCGCCAGCAGCATCGGACTCTTTGGAACTAGCACAGATACGCAGTATTTT.